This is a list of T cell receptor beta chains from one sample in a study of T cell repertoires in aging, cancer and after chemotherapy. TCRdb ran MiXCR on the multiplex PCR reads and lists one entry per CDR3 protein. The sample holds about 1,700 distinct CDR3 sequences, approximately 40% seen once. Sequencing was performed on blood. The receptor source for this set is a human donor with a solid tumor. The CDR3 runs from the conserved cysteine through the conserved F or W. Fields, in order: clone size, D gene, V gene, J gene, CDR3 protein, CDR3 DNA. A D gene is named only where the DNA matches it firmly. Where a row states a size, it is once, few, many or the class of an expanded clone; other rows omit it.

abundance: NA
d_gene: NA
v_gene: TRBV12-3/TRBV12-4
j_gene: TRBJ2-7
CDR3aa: CASSLESYEQYF
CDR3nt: TGTGCCAGCAGTTTAGAGTCCTACGAGCAGTACTTC

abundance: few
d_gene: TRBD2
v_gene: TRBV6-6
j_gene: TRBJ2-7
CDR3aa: CASSGPGGYEQYF
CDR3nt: TGTGCCAGCAGCGGCCCCGGGGGGTACGAGCAGTACTTC

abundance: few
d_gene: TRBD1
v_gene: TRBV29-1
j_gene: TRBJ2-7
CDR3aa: CSDRVGQGTHEQYF
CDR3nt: TGCAGCGACCGTGTGGGACAGGGGACCCACGAGCAGTACTTC

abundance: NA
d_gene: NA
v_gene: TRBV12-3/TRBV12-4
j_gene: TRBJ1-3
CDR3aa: CASRPGTAGNTIYF
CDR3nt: TGTGCCAGCAGACCCGGGACCGCTGGAAACACCATATATTTT

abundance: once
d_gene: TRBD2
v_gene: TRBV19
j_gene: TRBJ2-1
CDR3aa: CASSIRGLAGENEQFF
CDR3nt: TGTGCCAGTAGTATTCGGGGACTAGCGGGTGAGAATGAGCAGTTCTTC

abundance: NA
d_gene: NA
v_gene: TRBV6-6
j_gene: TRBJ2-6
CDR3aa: CASSYSRDSGANVLTF
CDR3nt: TGTGCCAGCAGTTACTCTCGGGACTCTGGGGCCAACGTCCTGACTTTC

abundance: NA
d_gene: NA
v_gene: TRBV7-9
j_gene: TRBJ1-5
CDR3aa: CASSLSVNQPQHF
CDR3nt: TGTGCCAGCAGCTTAAGTGTCAATCAGCCCCAGCATTTT

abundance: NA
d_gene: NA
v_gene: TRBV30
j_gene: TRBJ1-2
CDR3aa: CAWSYTGSYGYTF
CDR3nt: TGTGCCTGGAGCTATACAGGGAGCTATGGCTACACCTTC

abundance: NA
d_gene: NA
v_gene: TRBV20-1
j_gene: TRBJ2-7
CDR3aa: CSVGARSPPYEQYF
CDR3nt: TGCAGTGTAGGGGCGCGGTCCCCCCCCTACGAGCAGTACTTC

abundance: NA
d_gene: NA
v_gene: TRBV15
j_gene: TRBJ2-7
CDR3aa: CATSRDSGVPSYEQYF
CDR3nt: TGTGCCACCAGCAGAGATTCAGGGGTGCCATCCTACGAGCAGTACTTC

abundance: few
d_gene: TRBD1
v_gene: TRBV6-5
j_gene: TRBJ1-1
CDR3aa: CASTLRAGGPNTEAFF
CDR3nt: TGTGCCAGCACCCTCCGGGCAGGGGGCCCGAACACTGAAGCTTTCTTT

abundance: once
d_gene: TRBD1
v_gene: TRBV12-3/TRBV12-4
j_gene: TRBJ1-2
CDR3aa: CASSFVPGDRADGYTF
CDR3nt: TGTGCCAGCAGTTTCGTTCCCGGGGACAGGGCGGATGGCTACACCTTC

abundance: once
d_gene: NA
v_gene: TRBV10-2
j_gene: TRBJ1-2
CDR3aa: CATNGGGLFGYGYTF
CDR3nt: TGCGCCACCAATGGGGGAGGGCTTTTTGGCTATGGCTACACCTTC

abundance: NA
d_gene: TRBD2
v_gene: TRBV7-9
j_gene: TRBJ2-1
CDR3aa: CASSDSGSNNEQFF
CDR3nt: TGTGCCAGCAGCGATAGCGGGAGTAACAATGAGCAGTTCTTC

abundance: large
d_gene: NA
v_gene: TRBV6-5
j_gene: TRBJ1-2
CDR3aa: CASRGGGATSLTYYGYTF
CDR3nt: TGTGCCAGCAGAGGGGGGGGGGCTACAAGCCTCACCTACTATGGCTACACCTTC